The 28 T cell receptor beta chains presented below share a single source sample, sequenced in a study of Graves' ophthalmopathy and Graves' hyperthyroidism. TCR beta CDR3 regions were amplified from RNA transcripts. Investigators did first-round RT-PCR with HTBI primers, then second-round multiplex PCR. MiXCR, applied by TCRdb to the multiplex PCR reads, yields one record per CDR3 protein. The table has 240,000 or so distinct CDR3 sequences, 45% seen once. Sequenced: peripheral blood. The receptors originated from an adult man with Graves' ophthalmopathy.

This chain uses TRBV2 with TRBJ1-2; no reliable D call. Germline CDR1 reads SNHLY; CDR2 reads FYNNEI. V was clipped by 3 bases and J by 7 bases, with 12 bases between them. The CDR3 consists of 13 residues. The CDR3 nucleotides read TGTGCCAGCAGTGACCAGGACCGAGGTGGCTACACCTTC. Translated, it gives CASSDQDRGGYTF.

The chain employs TRBV10-3 and TRBJ2-2; D is ambiguous. The CDR3 is 14 amino acids. V lost 5 bases and J 1 base, leaving 8 bases between the germline ends. Germline V lookup: CDR1 ENHRY, CDR2 SYGVKD. CDR3 region: CAISRAGNTGELFF. DNA for the CDR3: TGTGCCATCAGTAGGGCAGGGAACACCGGGGAGCTGTTTTTT.

This clonotype has at least ten counts. This chain links TRBV25-1 with TRBJ1-2, with D possibly TRBD1 on 5 matching bases. This CDR3 is built from 12 residues. Germline lookup yields CDR1 MGHDK and CDR2 SYGVNS. Trimming cost V 6 bases and J 2 bases, with 7 bases left between them. In DNA, the CDR3 is TGTGCCAGCAGCGGGGGGAACTATGGCTACACCTTC. Protein sequence: CASSGGNYGYTF.

The chain joins TRBV12-3 or TRBV12-4 to TRBJ2-5; TRBD2 agrees at 13 bases. The CDR3 is 17 amino acids. Trimming took 6 bases from V and 1 from J; bases not matched to a gene: 8. The CDR3 sequence is CASSLWTSGGSQETQYF. CDR3 in DNA: TGTGCCAGCAGCTTATGGACTAGCGGGGGATCCCAAGAGACCCAGTACTTC.

This chain uses TRBV20-1 with TRBJ2-7; 7 positions match TRBD2. In germline, CDR1 is DFQATT, CDR2 SNEGSKA (reference sequence). Losses at the gene ends were 6 bases for V and 9 bases for J; bases not matched to a gene: 23. There are 16 residues in the CDR3. Here the CDR3 reads CSAPRMGEGPSFGQYF. Written as DNA, the CDR3 is TGCAGTGCCCCTCGGATGGGGGAGGGACCCTCTTTTGGGCAGTACTTC.

The sample holds many counts of this clonotype. The genes are TRBV7-9 and TRBJ1-2; D gene ambiguous. Germline V gives CDR1 SEHNR, CDR2 FQNEAQ (reference sequence). The CDR3 has 14 residues. V gave up 1 base and J gave up 0 bases, with 6 bases separating them. The CDR3 coding sequence is TGTGCCAGCAGCTTAGGGACGGCTAACTATGGCTACACCTTC. Encoded protein: CASSLGTANYGYTF.

The CDR3: CASSSRGATNEKLFF. Written as DNA, the CDR3 is TGCGCCAGCAGCTCCCGGGGGGCAACTAATGAAAAACTGTTTTTT. The rearrangement uses TRBV5-1 and TRBJ1-4; weak D call: TRBD1 (5 bases). Deletions cut 3 bases from V and 0 bases from J, with 9 bases between. This CDR3 comprises 15 residues. The germline V gene has CDR1 SGHRS and CDR2 YFSETQ.

CDR3 sequence: CASSLTRESGKLFF. The DNA of the CDR3 is TGTGCCAGCAGCTTGACCAGGGAGTCTGGAAAACTGTTTTTT. The chain is built from TRBV7-9 and TRBJ1-4, with a possible D match to TRBD1 (5 bases). The CDR3 runs to 14 residues. Germline CDR1 SEHNR, CDR2 FQNEAQ (reference sequence). V was clipped by 3 bases and J by 10 bases, with 15 bases between them.

The chain has TRBV20-1 and TRBJ2-5, with no clear D. CDR1 DFQATT and CDR2 SNEGSKA come from the germline V gene (reference sequence). The germline V and J ends were trimmed by 2 bases and 5 bases, with 9 bases remaining between them. The CDR3 totals 12 residues. CDR3 residues: CSARQFLETQYF. The CDR3 DNA follows: TGCAGTGCTAGACAGTTCCTGGAGACCCAGTACTTC.

In regard to this clonotype: Germline is not matched at one junction end, which may reflect a read error. This chain joins TRBV15 and TRBJ2-5; TRBD2 is a possible D gene (5 bases). The CDR3 runs 17 residues. Per germline, CDR1 LNHNV and CDR2 YYDKDF (reference sequence). The CDR3 spells CAASRGNSRGIQETQYF. The CDR3 nucleotides are TGTGCCGCCAGCAGAGGAAATAGTCGGGGTATCCAAGAGACCCAGTACTTC.

About this clonotype itself: Relative to the germline gene, one junction end is altered; a read error may explain this. The V gene is TRBV9, the J gene TRBJ1-6; 7 bases align to TRBD1. From germline, CDR1 is SGDLS and CDR2 YYNGEE. The CDR3 covers 14 residues. The CDR3 DNA reads TGTGCCAGCAGCCCGCGACAGGGCTCTTCATCCCTCCACTTT. It codes for CASSPRQGSSSLHF.

The rearrangement links TRBV10-2 to TRBJ2-7; 9 bases fit TRBD1. The CDR3 is made up of 15 amino acids. Germline V CDR1 and CDR2: WSHSY, SAAADI. Trimming at V came to 1 base and at J to 6 bases, leaving 7 bases not matched to a gene. DNA of the CDR3: TGCGCCAGCAGTGAGTGGGTACAGGGGGCGGTCGAGCAGTACTTC. This translates into CASSEWVQGAVEQYF.

This clonotype was counted only a few times. The chain couples TRBV19 to TRBJ2-7, with D maybe TRBD1 (5 bases). The CDR3 is made up of 13 amino acids. Looked up from germline, CDR1 is LNHDA and CDR2 is SQIVND (reference sequence). Trimming cost V 7 bases and J 2 bases, with 12 bases left between them. CDR3 bases: TGTGCCAGTATGGGGCGGACCCCCTACGAGCAGTACTTC. The encoded protein is CASMGRTPYEQYF.

The rearrangement links TRBV20-1 to TRBJ2-2; maybe TRBD2 (5 bases). This CDR3 is built from 15 residues. V lost 6 bases, J lost 1 base, and 15 bases lay in between. The V gene's germline CDR1 is DFQATT and CDR2 SNEGSKA (reference sequence). CDR3 DNA: TGCAGTGCCCAAAGAGGGTCTAGGAACACCGGGGAGCTGTTTTTT. Its translation: CSAQRGSRNTGELFF.

The J gene is TRBJ2-7, the V gene TRBV7-9; D is perhaps TRBD1 (5 bases). The CDR3 has 13 amino acids. V was clipped by 5 bases and J by 3 bases, with 11 bases between them. Germline V lookup: CDR1 SEHNR, CDR2 FQNEAQ (reference sequence). The CDR3 loop is CASSITGYYEQYF. CDR3 in DNA: TGTGCCAGCAGCATTACAGGATACTACGAGCAGTACTTC.

Details on this clonotype: With a much larger clone just one base away, this may be a read error. The chain joins TRBV12-3 or TRBV12-4 to TRBJ1-5; D unresolved. This CDR3 spans 14 amino acids. Trimming stripped 5 bases from V and 0 bases from J, with 8 bases between. CDR3 sequence reads: CASSENYSNQPQHF. The DNA of the CDR3 is TGTGCCAGCAGTGAGAATTATAGCAATCAGCCCCAGCATTTT.

This clonotype was seen a handful of times. This chain links TRBV20-1 with TRBJ1-1; D gene unclear. CDR1 and CDR2 from the germline V gene are DFQATT and SNEGSKA (reference sequence). Trimming removed 0 bases from V and 0 bases from J, with 8 bases in between. The CDR3 is made up of 14 amino acids. CDR3 sequence reads: CSAREFRMNTEAFF. CDR3 coding DNA: TGCAGTGCTAGAGAGTTCCGCATGAACACTGAAGCTTTCTTT.

This clonotype was recorded many times. This chain links TRBV7-9 with TRBJ1-1; a weak D match, TRBD1 (5 bases). V was cut by 8 bases and J by 1 base, with 8 bases left in between. Germline lookup yields CDR1 SEHNR and CDR2 FQNEAQ (reference sequence). The CDR3 covers 12 residues. The CDR3 sequence is CASWTPNTEAFF. As DNA, the CDR3 is TGTGCCAGCTGGACACCGAACACTGAAGCTTTCTTT.

The rearrangement links TRBV19 to TRBJ2-7, with 12 positions matching TRBD2. The length of the CDR3 is 17 residues. Germline CDR1 reads LNHDA; CDR2 reads SQIVND (reference sequence). Germline trimming cut 2 bases from V and 1 base from J; bases unmatched to any gene: 6. The CDR3 is CASSISRLAGASYEQYF. For the CDR3, the DNA is TGTGCCAGTAGTATATCTAGACTAGCGGGAGCTTCCTACGAGCAGTACTTC.

The genes are TRBV20-1 and TRBJ2-7; D is perhaps TRBD1 or TRBD2 (6 bases each). The closer fit of TRBJ2-5 to the DNA end suggests the J call may be wrong. Looked up from germline, CDR1 is DFQATT and CDR2 is SNEGSKA (reference sequence). CDR3 length equals 17 residues. CDR3 residues: CSARGARGGSSQETQYF. DNA of the CDR3: TGCAGTGCTAGAGGGGCCCGAGGGGGGAGCTCTCAAGAGACCCAGTACTTC.

This clonotype appeared many times. The DNA for the CDR3 is TGTGCCAGCAGCTCCGACAGGGCTGGGGCCAACGTCCTGACTTTC. This sequence encodes CASSSDRAGANVLTF. This rearrangement joins TRBV7-3 to TRBJ2-6; 7 positions agree with TRBD1. The germline V gene encodes CDR1 SGHTA and CDR2 FQGTGA. The CDR3 runs to 15 residues. V lost 4 bases and J lost 2; bases outside the gene matches: 2.

V is TRBV5-5 and J is TRBJ2-7; 9 positions agree with TRBD2. CDR3 size: 16 residues. Looked up from germline, CDR1 is SGHKS and CDR2 is YYEKEE (reference sequence). V trimming: 0 bases; J trimming: 3 bases; junction bases outside the gene matches: 7. CDR3 sequence: CASSLAGDSGSYEQYF. The DNA for the CDR3 is TGTGCCAGCAGCTTGGCCGGGGATAGCGGGAGCTACGAGCAGTACTTC.

The J gene is TRBJ1-2, the V gene TRBV6-5; D is unclear. This CDR3 has 14 amino acids. Germline assignment: CDR1 MNHEY and CDR2 SVGAGI. V was clipped by 2 bases and J by 0 bases, with 7 bases between them. CDR3 in DNA: TGTGCCAGCAGTTACCGGGGATCTAACTATGGCTACACCTTC. Protein product: CASSYRGSNYGYTF.

This clonotype is a singleton in its sample. The chain is built from TRBV7-9 and TRBJ1-6; a weak D match, TRBD1 (5 bases). V was shortened by 3 bases and J by 6 bases, with 9 bases between the two germline ends. The germline CDR1 and CDR2 sequences are SEHNR and FQNEAQ (reference sequence). The CDR3 runs to 14 residues. The CDR3 reads CASSFRGINSPLHF. The CDR3, as DNA: TGTGCCAGCAGCTTCCGGGGGATTAATTCACCCCTCCACTTT.

The genes are TRBV10-3 and TRBJ1-2; the D gene is possibly TRBD1 (5 bases). The CDR3 has 14 amino acids. Trimming removed 8 bases from V and 0 bases from J, with 13 bases in between. CDR1 and CDR2 from the germline V gene are ENHRY and SYGVKD. Written as DNA, the CDR3 is TGTGCCATCTCCCCTACAGGAGCTAACTATGGCTACACCTTC. It yields the protein CAISPTGANYGYTF.

The gene calls are TRBV7-9 and TRBJ1-2; D gene ambiguous. Germline V gives CDR1 SEHNR, CDR2 FQNEAQ (reference sequence). V lost 1 base, J lost 8 bases, and 14 bases lay in between. The CDR3 totals 14 residues. The CDR3 region is CASSLVGLRNGYTF. CDR3 coding DNA: TGTGCCAGCAGCTTAGTAGGTCTTCGCAACGGCTACACCTTC.

This sequence joins TRBV4-1 and TRBJ1-3; TRBD1 matches at 9 bases. The V and J ends lost 0 bases and 2 bases, in that order; junction bases with no gene match: 2. The length of the CDR3 is 16 residues. Germline loops: CDR1 MGHRA, CDR2 YSYEKL. The CDR3 loop reads CASSQDRTGAGNTIYF. The CDR3 DNA reads as TGCGCCAGCAGCCAAGATAGGACAGGGGCTGGAAACACCATATATTTT.

The V and J genes are TRBV12-3 or TRBV12-4 and TRBJ1-2; 9 nucleotides agree with TRBD1. The CDR3 sequence is 15 residues long. After removal of 6 bases from V and 0 bases from J, the junction contained 5 bases not matched to a gene. The DNA of the CDR3 is TGTGCCAGCAGGGCCGGGACAGGGACTAACTATGGCTACACCTTC. The encoded protein is CASRAGTGTNYGYTF.